Following are 26 T cell receptor beta chains from one sample sequenced in a study of OX40 agonist ivuxolimab in advanced cancers. Data came from immunoSEQ multiplex PCR; TCRdb stores just in-frame clones and leaves some out. The sample has more than 50,000 clones, roughly 80% seen once. The sequencing here drew on CD4+ or CD8+ T cells sorted from blood, taken in a trial of the OX40 agonist ivuxolimab. The receptors shown here come from an adult with an advanced solid tumor such as melanoma, head and neck, liver or kidney cancer.

The genes are TRBV18 and TRBJ2-7; D is unclear. Trimming took off 3 bases at V and 0 bases at J, with 9 bases between the two ends. Germline V lookup: CDR1 KGHSH, CDR2 LQKENI. This CDR3 is 14 amino acids long. The CDR3 spells CASSPGESSYEQYF. CDR3 sequence (DNA): TGTGCCAGCTCACCGGGCGAGAGCTCCTACGAGCAGTACTTC.

The genes are TRBV28 and TRBJ2-7; 7 bases map to TRBD1. Per the germline V gene, CDR1 is MDHEN and CDR2 is SYDVKM. V was pared by 5 bases and J by 7 bases, with 14 bases of the junction left unmatched. The CDR3 contains 15 residues. CDR3 DNA sequence: TGTGCCAGCAGTCCTCTCGGGACAGAAAAGGGAGAGCAGTACTTC. It translates to CASSPLGTEKGEQYF.

The chain couples TRBV12-5 to TRBJ1-1, with D hard to call. The CDR3 contains 13 residues. V shed 3 bases and J shed 0 bases, with 5 bases lying between them. Per the germline V gene, CDR1 is LGHNT and CDR2 is FRNRAP. The CDR3 region has the DNA TGTGCTAGTGGTTTAGGGATGAACACTGAAGCTTTCTTT. Its protein product is CASGLGMNTEAFF.

This chain uses TRBV6-5 with TRBJ1-6, with D perhaps matching TRBD1 (5 bases). V dropped 2 bases and J dropped 5 bases, with 7 bases sitting between them. The CDR3 sequence is 14 residues long. Germline CDR1 reads MNHEY; CDR2 reads SVGAGI. The CDR3 DNA sequence: TGTGCCAGCAGTTACGGGGCGGATAATTCACCCCTCCACTTT. Translated: CASSYGADNSPLHF.

This chain joins TRBV29-1 and TRBJ2-5, with 12 bases aligning to TRBD2. The CDR3 is 13 residues long. The J segment lost 3 bases and the V segment lost 5 bases, leaving 1 base of the junction unmatched. Germline-derived CDR1 and CDR2 are SQVTM and ANQGSEA. CDR3 DNA: TGCAGCGTTCGGACTAGCGGGGAAGAGACCCAGTACTTC. It yields the protein CSVRTSGEETQYF. The whole variable domain, filled in from reference TRBV29-1 and TRBJ2-5, reads SAVISQKPSRDICQRGTSLTIQCQVDSQVTMMFWYRQQPGQSLTLIATANQGSEATYESGFVIDKFPISRPNLTFSTLTVSNMSPEDSSIYLCSVRTSGEETQYFGPGTRLLVL.

The chain uses TRBV5-1 and TRBJ2-5, with 8 bases identical to TRBD2. The germline V gene encodes CDR1 SGHRS and CDR2 YFSETQ. The CDR3 loop spans 15 amino acids. Unmatched junction bases numbered 12, after V lost 4 bases and J lost 7 bases. The CDR3 region is CASSLQPGLDGTQYF. In DNA, the CDR3 is TGCGCCAGCAGCCTGCAACCGGGACTAGACGGGACCCAGTACTTC.

This chain links TRBV11-2 with TRBJ2-7; D is perhaps TRBD1 or TRBD2 (7 bases each). There are 15 residues in the CDR3. Germline CDR1 is SGHAT and CDR2 is FQNNGV. Trimming stripped 5 bases from V and 6 bases from J, with 20 bases between. CDR3 nucleotides: TGTGCCAGCAGCCCCAGGGGGGGGCTACGGCTCGAGCAGTACTTC. Translated: CASSPRGGLRLEQYF. The full variable domain, in which reference TRBV11-2 and TRBJ2-7 provide the parts outside the CDR3, is EAGVAQSPRYKIIEKRQSVAFWCNPISGHATLYWYQQILGQGPKLLIQFQNNGVVDDSQLPKDRFSAERLKGVDSTLKIQPAKLEDSAVYLCASSPRGGLRLEQYFGPGTRLTVT.

This sequence joins TRBV19 and TRBJ1-6, with 9 bases fitting TRBD1. J lost 6 bases, V lost 5 bases, and 5 bases had no gene match. The CDR3 is 15 residues long. Germline V gene data show CDR1 as LNHDA and CDR2 as SQIVND (reference sequence). As DNA, the CDR3 is TGTGCCAGTAGTGGAACAGGGGGCACTAATTCACCCCTCCACTTT. Residues: CASSGTGGTNSPLHF.

The rearrangement links TRBV6-1 to TRBJ2-1, with D possibly TRBD2 on 6 matching bases. Germline V CDR1 and CDR2: MNHNS, SASEGT. Deletions cut 7 bases from V and 7 bases from J, with 20 bases between. This CDR3 has 15 amino acids. The CDR3 region has the DNA TGTGCCAGCACCCTACGACCCGGGGGTCGAAATGAGCAGTTCTTC. Translated, it gives CASTLRPGGRNEQFF.

The chain couples TRBV18 to TRBJ2-6; D gene uncertain. CDR3 length equals 15 residues. The V and J ends lost 3 bases and 0 bases respectively, with 6 bases between them. Per the germline V gene, CDR1 is KGHSH and CDR2 is LQKENI. Here the CDR3 DNA reads TGTGCCAGCTCACCCCTCGACTCTGGGGCCAACGTCCTGACTTTC. Translation gives CASSPLDSGANVLTF.

The chain is built from TRBV11-2 and TRBJ1-2, with 8 bases identical to TRBD1. Germline-derived CDR1 and CDR2 are SGHAT and FQNNGV. The trim removed 1 base at V and 2 bases at J, leaving 3 bases unmatched. This CDR3 has 15 amino acids. This CDR3 is CASSLARTGNYGYTF. In DNA form, the CDR3 reads TGTGCCAGCAGCTTAGCCCGGACAGGGAACTATGGCTACACCTTC. The variable domain in full, completed from reference TRBV11-2 and TRBJ1-2, reads EAGVAQSPRYKIIEKRQSVAFWCNPISGHATLYWYQQILGQGPKLLIQFQNNGVVDDSQLPKDRFSAERLKGVDSTLKIQPAKLEDSAVYLCASSLARTGNYGYTFGSGTRLTVV.

This chain links TRBV4-2 with TRBJ2-3, with 7 positions matching TRBD2. The CDR3 extends over 18 amino acids. The germline V gene has CDR1 LGHNA and CDR2 YNFKEQ. The trim removed 0 bases at V and 2 bases at J, leaving 11 bases unmatched. The CDR3 DNA follows: TGTGCCAGCAGCCAAGATCCCTGGCTAGCGGATACCACAGATACGCAGTATTTT. It encodes CASSQDPWLADTTDTQYF.

This clone was counted a few times. The chain uses TRBV11-3 and TRBJ2-1; TRBD2 aligns across 8 bases. The V segment lost 4 bases and the J segment 5 bases; nucleotides outside the gene matches: 4. The length of the CDR3 is 14 residues. Germline lookup yields CDR1 SGHNT and CDR2 YENEEA. CDR3 in DNA: TGTGCCAGCAGCTCCGGGACTAGGAACAATGAGCAGTTCTTC. It is translated as CASSSGTRNNEQFF. The full variable domain, with the rest looked up from reference TRBV11-3 and TRBJ2-1, is EAGVVQSPRYKIIEKKQPVAFWCNPISGHNTLYWYLQNLGQGPELLIRYENEEAVDDSQLPKDRFSAERLKGVDSTLKIQPAELGDSAVYLCASSSGTRNNEQFFGPGTRLTVL.

Details on this clone: The identical CDR3 is also encoded by other nucleotide sequences in the sample. The chain carries TRBV4-2 and TRBJ1-3; 7 bases align to TRBD1. There are 15 residues in the CDR3. After removal of 5 bases from V and 7 bases from J, the junction contained 11 bases not matched to a gene. Looked up from germline, CDR1 is LGHNA and CDR2 is YNFKEQ. This CDR3 is CASSTRQGDGNTIYF. CDR3 nucleotide sequence: TGTGCCAGCAGCACCCGACAGGGAGACGGGAACACCATATATTTT.

The J gene is TRBJ2-7, the V gene TRBV7-2; possible D gene TRBD1, 7 bases. The length of the CDR3 is 16 residues. The germline V gene has CDR1 SGHTA and CDR2 FQGNSA. The ends were cut back, 3 bases at V and 6 bases at J, with 21 bases in the middle. The chain's CDR3 is CASSLAFWGDRGEQYF. CDR3 coding DNA: TGTGCCAGCAGCTTGGCGTTTTGGGGGGACAGAGGCGAGCAGTACTTC.

The V call is TRBV27, the J call TRBJ1-4; perhaps TRBD1 as D (5 bases). Germline-derived CDR1 and CDR2 are MNHEY and SMNVEV (reference sequence). The CDR3 contains 15 residues. With 3 bases removed from V and 2 bases from J, the gap between germline ends came to 10 bases. The CDR3 sequence is CASSFRGSTNEKLFF. The CDR3, as DNA: TGTGCCAGCAGTTTTAGGGGATCCACTAATGAAAAACTGTTTTTT.

The CDR3 region has the DNA TGTGCCAGCTCACCAGGGACTAGCGGGACCTCCTACAATGAGCAGTTCTTC. It yields the protein CASSPGTSGTSYNEQFF. The chain links TRBV18 to TRBJ2-1; 13 positions agree with TRBD2. The CDR3 runs 17 residues. Germline loops: CDR1 KGHSH, CDR2 LQKENI. V trimming: 2 bases; J trimming: 0 bases; junction bases outside the gene matches: 1.

The chain uses TRBV5-6 and TRBJ2-1; 11 bases fit TRBD2. Germline-derived CDR1 and CDR2 are SGHDT and YYEEEE. J gave up 15 bases and V 3 bases, and 14 bases lay outside the gene matches. The length of the CDR3 is 15 residues. The CDR3 protein is CASSSYLLAGETGFF. In nucleotides, the CDR3 is TGTGCCAGCAGCTCCTACCTACTAGCGGGAGAGACGGGGTTCTTC.

The V gene is TRBV20-1, the J gene TRBJ1-1; D not resolved. Trimming left V 1 base short and J 11 bases short, with 11 bases between. This CDR3 spans 11 amino acids. The germline gives CDR1 DFQATT, CDR2 SNEGSKA (reference sequence). CDR3 region: CSARVGQSAFF. CDR3 DNA: TGCAGTGCTAGAGTGGGCCAAAGCGCTTTCTTT.

The chain recombines TRBV11-2 with TRBJ2-1; no clear D. Germline CDR1 reads SGHAT; CDR2 reads FQNNGV. CDR3 size: 12 residues. V gave up 6 bases and J gave up 10 bases, with 13 bases separating them. The CDR3 region is CASRPLSTEQFF. DNA for the CDR3: TGTGCCAGCAGACCTTTGAGTACCGAGCAGTTCTTC.

V gene TRBV6-5 combines with J gene TRBJ2-3, with D tentatively TRBD2 (6 bases). The CDR3 runs to 14 residues. Germline CDR1 is MNHEY and CDR2 is SVGAGI. Deletions cut 10 bases from V and 2 bases from J, with 16 bases between. CDR3 sequence reads: CATTQLAITDTQYF. CDR3 sequence (DNA): TGTGCCACCACGCAGCTAGCGATCACAGATACGCAGTATTTT.

The genes are TRBV6-1 and TRBJ2-7, with unresolved D. Germline V CDR1 and CDR2: MNHNS, SASEGT. The CDR3 loop spans 12 amino acids. The V gene lost 3 bases and the J gene lost 3 bases, with 6 bases spanning the gap. The CDR3 DNA follows: TGTGCCAGCAGTGATTGGGACTACGAGCAGTACTTC. The encoded protein is CASSDWDYEQYF.

The genes are TRBV4-2 and TRBJ2-1, with D hard to call. Germline V gene lookup returns CDR1 LGHNA and CDR2 YNFKEQ. V lost 3 bases and J 8 bases, leaving 11 bases between the germline ends. This CDR3 region has 13 residues. CDR3 amino acids: CASSQPGSDEQFF. The CDR3 DNA is TGTGCCAGCAGCCAGCCTGGGTCGGATGAGCAGTTCTTC.

The chain couples TRBV28 to TRBJ2-7, with a possible D match to TRBD1 (5 bases). The CDR3 runs 14 residues. The germline V and J ends were trimmed by 3 bases and 6 bases, with 15 bases remaining between them. Germline V gene data show CDR1 as MDHEN and CDR2 as SYDVKM. The chain's CDR3 is CASSFSQGALEQYF. The CDR3 coding sequence is TGTGCCAGCAGTTTCAGTCAGGGCGCCCTCGAGCAGTACTTC.

The V gene is TRBV11-2, the J gene TRBJ2-7; 8 nucleotides line up with TRBD2. CDR3 length equals 13 residues. V trimming: 3 bases; J trimming: 5 bases; junction bases outside the gene matches: 3. CDR1 is SGHAT and CDR2 is FQNNGV in the germline V gene. In nucleotides, the CDR3 is TGTGCCAGCAGCTTGGGACTAGACCACGAGCAGTACTTC. Its translation is CASSLGLDHEQYF. Filled out from reference TRBV11-2 and TRBJ2-7, the complete variable domain reads EAGVAQSPRYKIIEKRQSVAFWCNPISGHATLYWYQQILGQGPKLLIQFQNNGVVDDSQLPKDRFSAERLKGVDSTLKIQPAKLEDSAVYLCASSLGLDHEQYFGPGTRLTVT.

This chain uses TRBV20-1 with TRBJ1-2; D not certain. The CDR3 is 11 amino acids. Trimming removed 7 bases from V and 7 bases from J, with 13 bases in between. The germline gives CDR1 DFQATT, CDR2 SNEGSKA (reference sequence). The CDR3 here is CSETPPGGYTF. CDR3 DNA sequence: TGCAGTGAGACACCCCCCGGTGGCTACACCTTC.